This is a list of T cell receptor beta chains from one sample in a study of Graves' ophthalmopathy and Graves' hyperthyroidism. TCRdb analysed the multiplex PCR reads with MiXCR anew, one entry per CDR3 protein. Found here are about 740,000 distinct CDR3 sequences, about 44% of them singletons; the top ten hold roughly 46%. Sequenced sample: peripheral blood. Source of these receptors: an adult man with Graves' ophthalmopathy. Both conserved end residues are part of each CDR3. A D gene is named only where the DNA matches it firmly. Expanded clones are given a class, and other clones once, few, many or no size at all.

clone_size	v_call	j_call	d_call	cdr3_aa	cdr3_nt
.	TRBV25-1	TRBJ2-2	.	CASVEAVDTGELFF	TGTGCCAGCGTTGAAGCGGTCGACACCGGGGAGCTGTTTTTT
many	TRBV10-3	TRBJ2-5	TRBD2	CATSQRGQETQYF	TGTGCCACCTCCCAGCGGGGTCAAGAGACCCAGTACTTC
.	TRBV25-1	TRBJ2-2	.	CASSLYPNTGELFF	TGTGCCAGCAGCTTATATCCTAACACCGGGGAGCTGTTTTTT
few	TRBV5-6	TRBJ2-7	TRBD1	CASSDPGQGDEQYF	TGTGCCAGCAGCGATCCGGGACAGGGCGACGAGCAGTACTTC
many	TRBV19	TRBJ2-7	TRBD1	CASSSGQGSYEQYF	TGTGCCAGCAGCTCCGGACAGGGGTCCTACGAGCAGTACTTC
.	TRBV15	TRBJ1-2	.	CATSRGTRRPYGYTF	TGTGCCACCAGCAGAGGGACTCGAAGGCCCTATGGCTACACCTTC
many	TRBV10-3	TRBJ1-5	.	CAISAMGNNQPQHF	TGTGCCATCAGTGCGATGGGGAACAATCAGCCCCAGCATTTT
many	TRBV4-2	TRBJ1-6	TRBD1	CASSQEGTEGSPLHF	TGTGCCAGCAGCCAAGAAGGGACAGAGGGTTCACCCCTCCACTTT
few	TRBV20-1	TRBJ1-5	TRBD1	CSASQGVRQPQHF	TGCAGTGCTTCACAGGGGGTAAGGCAGCCCCAGCATTTT
once	TRBV7-9	TRBJ2-7	.	CASMSGPYEQYF	TGTGCCAGCATGTCAGGCCCCTACGAGCAGTACTTC
few	TRBV20-1	TRBJ1-2	.	CSARGAGFFYGYTF	TGCAGTGCTAGGGGGGCAGGGTTCTTTTATGGCTACACCTTC
many	TRBV24-1	TRBJ1-5	.	CASSAGRRTDQPQHF	TGTGCCAGCAGTGCCGGACGGCGAACTGATCAGCCCCAGCATTTT
few	TRBV2	TRBJ2-5	.	CASIRDLRETQYF	TGTGCCAGCATCCGGGACTTACGGGAGACCCAGTACTTC
once	TRBV5-5	TRBJ1-2	.	CASSLSVGADYGYTF	TGTGCCAGCAGCTTGTCGGTAGGGGCCGACTATGGCTACACCTTC
many	TRBV24-1	TRBJ2-7	.	CATSDRDGSYEQYF	TGTGCCACCAGTGATCGGGACGGATCCTACGAGCAGTACTTC
.	TRBV6-5	TRBJ1-1	TRBD1	CASSRPGQGAGEAFF	TGTGCCAGCAGTAGACCCGGACAGGGGGCGGGTGAAGCTTTCTTT
many	TRBV12-3/TRBV12-4	TRBJ1-2	.	CASSPQHRDHGYTF	TGTGCCAGCAGTCCTCAACACAGGGACCACGGCTACACCTTC
few	TRBV20-1	TRBJ1-5	TRBD1	CSARDQPGGNQPQHF	TGCAGTGCTAGAGATCAGCCAGGGGGGAATCAGCCCCAGCATTTT
many	TRBV19	TRBJ1-2	.	CASSIDPTGYGYTF	TGTGCCAGTAGTATCGACCCCACTGGCTATGGCTACACCTTC
many	TRBV7-9	TRBJ2-7	.	CATYRVGEQYF	TGTGCCACCTACAGGGTTGGTGAGCAGTACTTC
.	TRBV24-1	TRBJ2-7	.	CASSYSSGAQEQYF	TGTGCCAGCAGTTACTCCTCGGGGGCGCAGGAGCAGTACTTC
.	TRBV7-2	TRBJ2-7	TRBD2	CASSSRGLNYEQYF	TGTGCCAGCAGTTCCCGGGGACTAAACTACGAGCAGTACTTC
.	TRBV15	TRBJ2-7	TRBD1	CASSHGTAVYEQYF	TGTGCCAGCAGCCACGGGACAGCGGTCTACGAGCAGTACTTC
.	TRBV19	TRBJ1-2	.	CASMSRDGYTF	TGTGCCAGTATGTCAAGAGATGGCTACACCTTC
few	TRBV5-1	TRBJ2-5	.	CASSLAGIMVQETQYF	TGCGCCAGCAGCTTGGCCGGGATTATGGTCCAAGAGACCCAGTACTTC